One and the same sample provided the 16 T cell receptor beta chains below, sequenced in a study of metastatic and nonmetastatic thyroid tumors. TCRdb re-clonotyped the PCR reads through MiXCR. The sample lists 20,000 to 25,000 clones, less than 35% occurring once. There were no patients who had received any treatment before thyroid surgery. Sequenced: blood. The receptors were sampled from a female donor with papillary thyroid cancer or a benign thyroid nodule (not recorded which). Some clones in this sample may be carry-over from other donors' samples.

By share, this clone ranks as medium-sized. V and J are TRBV19 and TRBJ2-3; 8 bases align to TRBD2. From germline, CDR1 is LNHDA and CDR2 SQIVND (reference sequence). The CDR3 runs to 15 residues. Unmatched junction bases numbered 7, after V lost 3 bases and J lost 5 bases. The CDR3 loop is CASSMFGGARDTQYF. Written as DNA, the CDR3 is TGTGCCAGTAGTATGTTCGGGGGGGCTAGAGATACGCAGTATTTT.

The V call is TRBV19, the J call TRBJ2-1; 10 nucleotides match TRBD1. V gave up 5 bases and J gave up 2 bases; unmatched junction bases: 6. This CDR3 is 16 amino acids long. Looked up from germline, CDR1 is LNHDA and CDR2 is SQIVND (reference sequence). In nucleotides, the CDR3 is TGTGCCAGTAGTCCGGGGACAGGGGTCACCTACAATGAGCAGTTCTTC. It specifies CASSPGTGVTYNEQFF. Full variable domain (outside the CDR3, taken from reference TRBV19 and TRBJ2-1): DGGITQSPKYLFRKEGQNVTLSCEQNLNHDAMYWYRQDPGQGLRLIYYSQIVNDFQKGDIAEGYSVSREKKESFPLTVTSAQKNPTAFYLCASSPGTGVTYNEQFFGPGTRLTVL.

The chain recombines TRBV11-2 with TRBJ2-1; D possibly corresponds to TRBD2 (6 bases). The CDR3 covers 17 residues. In germline, CDR1 is SGHAT, CDR2 FQNNGV. Between the trimmed V and J ends, which lost 1 base and 12 bases, there was a span of 25 bases. CDR3 amino acids: CASSLVALAVGPGGQFF. The CDR3 coding sequence is TGTGCCAGCAGCTTAGTAGCCTTAGCGGTGGGGCCTGGGGGGCAGTTCTTC.

In its sample, this clone was seen many times. J is TRBJ1-2 and V is TRBV20-1, with D perhaps matching TRBD1 (6 bases). Germline V CDR1 and CDR2: DFQATT, SNEGSKA (reference sequence). V lost 8 bases and J 2 bases, leaving 12 bases between the germline ends. This CDR3 spans 12 amino acids. The CDR3 spells CSHPTGNYGYTF. CDR3 nucleotide sequence: TGCAGTCACCCTACAGGGAACTATGGCTACACCTTC.

The table lists this clone with many counts. This rearrangement joins TRBV5-4 to TRBJ2-2; 10 nucleotides line up with TRBD2. Looked up from germline, CDR1 is SGHNT and CDR2 is YYREEE (reference sequence). V gave up 0 bases and J gave up 4 bases; unmatched junction bases: 6. This CDR3 is 17 amino acids long. DNA for the CDR3: TGTGCCAGCAGCTTGGCTTGGGGACTAGCGATCACCGGGGAGCTGTTTTTT. This sequence encodes CASSLAWGLAITGELFF.

By sample fraction, this clone is medium-sized. V is TRBV7-2 and J is TRBJ1-3; D call uncertain. Trimming took off 5 bases at V and 6 bases at J, with 5 bases between the two ends. Germline CDR1 and CDR2: SGHTA and FQGNSA. The CDR3 totals 11 residues. In DNA, the CDR3 is TGTGCCAGCAGCCTACAAAACACCATATATTTT. Residues: CASSLQNTIYF.

V usage is TRBV20-1 and J usage is TRBJ2-2, with 7 bases identical to TRBD1. Germline V gene lookup returns CDR1 DFQATT and CDR2 SNEGSKA (reference sequence). This CDR3 is built from 13 residues. The J segment lost 3 bases and the V segment lost 5 bases, leaving 3 bases of the junction unmatched. CDR3 in amino acids: CSAPGQYTGELFF. The CDR3 coding sequence is TGCAGTGCTCCGGGACAGTACACCGGGGAGCTGTTTTTT.

The table lists this clone with a few counts. The genes are TRBV12-3 or TRBV12-4 and TRBJ2-7, with D uncertain. The CDR3 sequence is 13 residues long. V shed 6 bases and J shed 1 base, with 10 bases lying between them. The CDR3 sequence: CASRWSSSYEQYF. The DNA for the CDR3 is TGTGCCAGCAGGTGGTCGAGTTCCTACGAGCAGTACTTC.

This clone is labeled medium-sized (0.01 to 0.1%). The chain employs TRBV4-2 and TRBJ2-7, with D uncertain. CDR3 size: 15 residues. Germline CDR1 LGHNA, CDR2 YNFKEQ. V was trimmed by 0 bases and J by 1 base, leaving 10 bases between them. CDR3 sequence: CASSQDSGSSYEQYF. The CDR3 DNA reads as TGTGCCAGCAGCCAAGATTCGGGCAGTTCCTACGAGCAGTACTTC.

The table lists this clone with many counts. CDR3 sequence: CASSTGQGTDTQYF. The CDR3 coding sequence is TGTGCCAGCAGCACTGGACAGGGCACAGATACGCAGTATTTT. The J gene is TRBJ2-3, the V gene TRBV5-4, with 7 bases matching TRBD1. CDR1 and CDR2 (germline): SGHNT, YYREEE (reference sequence). J was trimmed by 1 base and V by 4 bases; bases with no gene match: 3. CDR3 length equals 14 residues.

This clone was recorded many times. The genes are TRBV11-3 and TRBJ2-1; the D gene is possibly TRBD2 (6 bases). There are 15 residues in the CDR3. CDR1 and CDR2 (germline): SGHNT, YENEEA. V shed 2 bases and J shed 5 bases, with 13 bases lying between them. CDR3 loop: CASSLPTAGNNEQFF. CDR3 sequence (DNA): TGTGCCAGCAGCTTACCGACAGCGGGTAACAATGAGCAGTTCTTC.

This chain uses TRBV19 with TRBJ1-5, with a tentative D call TRBD1 (6 bases). Trimming shortened V by 3 bases and J by 1 base, and 19 bases separated the two germline ends. Germline loops: CDR1 LNHDA, CDR2 SQIVND (reference sequence). The CDR3 covers 18 residues. Here the CDR3 DNA reads TGTGCCAGTAGTATCTCCGGGGGCGGAGACAGGAGCAATCAGCCCCAGCATTTT. The encoded protein is CASSISGGGDRSNQPQHF.

This chain connects TRBV11-3 to TRBJ2-7; D could derive from TRBD1 or TRBD2 (5 bases each). The CDR3 covers 12 residues. Germline V CDR1 and CDR2: SGHNT, YENEEA. Trimming pared 4 bases from V and 2 bases from J, leaving 6 bases between. The chain's CDR3 is CASSWGTYEQYF. The CDR3 coding sequence is TGTGCCAGCAGCTGGGGGACCTACGAGCAGTACTTC.

This clone appeared many times. V is TRBV20-1 and J is TRBJ2-3; D perhaps matches TRBD2 (5 bases). CDR1 is DFQATT and CDR2 is SNEGSKA in the germline V gene (reference sequence). This CDR3 comprises 13 residues. Between the trimmed V and J ends, which lost 3 bases and 4 bases, there was a span of 11 bases. CDR3 sequence: CSAREVRADTQYF. The CDR3 coding sequence is TGCAGTGCTAGGGAAGTGAGGGCAGATACGCAGTATTTT.

The chain couples TRBV30 to TRBJ1-1, with D tentatively TRBD1 (5 bases). The ends were cut back, 3 bases at V and 2 bases at J, with 13 bases in the middle. Germline lookup yields CDR1 GTSNPN and CDR2 SVGIG (reference sequence). This CDR3 comprises 14 residues. The CDR3 DNA is TGTGCCTGGAGGGGGGGTCAGACAAACACTGAAGCTTTCTTT. Translating it yields CAWRGGQTNTEAFF.

The sample holds a few counts of this clone. The chain combines TRBV12-3 or TRBV12-4 with TRBJ2-7, with 7 bases lining up with TRBD1. The CDR3 contains 14 residues. The trim removed 5 bases at V and 2 bases at J, leaving 6 bases unmatched. CDR3 DNA: TGTGCCAGCAGTCAGAGACAGGGAGCCTACGAGCAGTACTTC. It translates to CASSQRQGAYEQYF.